These 24 T cell receptor beta chains were all obtained from the same sample, sequenced in a study of OX40 agonist ivuxolimab in advanced cancers. Produced via immunoSEQ multiplex PCR; TCRdb's table is partial and in-frame only. The top ten clones hold approximately 1% of a sample with about 71,000 clones, more than 85% of them seen once. The sample consisted of CD4+ or CD8+ T cells sorted from blood, taken in a trial of the OX40 agonist ivuxolimab. The receptors shown here come from an adult with an advanced solid tumor such as melanoma, head and neck, liver or kidney cancer.

The chain employs TRBV18 and TRBJ2-2; TRBD2 matches 9 bases. CDR1 is KGHSH and CDR2 is LQKENI in the germline V gene. The CDR3 is made up of 15 amino acids. V shed 3 bases and J 7 bases; nucleotides not matched to a gene: 6. The CDR3 spells CASSPRTSDGGELFF. The CDR3 coding sequence is TGTGCCAGCTCACCGCGGACTAGCGACGGCGGGGAGCTGTTTTTT.

The rearrangement joins TRBV28 to TRBJ2-7, with D possibly matching TRBD1 (6 bases). The germline V and J ends were trimmed by 6 bases and 0 bases, with 15 bases remaining between them. Germline loops: CDR1 MDHEN, CDR2 SYDVKM. The CDR3 sequence is 15 residues long. In DNA form, the CDR3 reads TGTGCCAGCAGCCCCGGGACACGCAGCTCCTACGAGCAGTACTTC. This translates into CASSPGTRSSYEQYF.

By share of the sample, this clone is medium-sized (0.01 to 0.1%). The chain recombines TRBV7-2 with TRBJ2-7; D gene unclear. CDR1 and CDR2 from the germline V gene are SGHTA and FQGNSA. V was clipped by 1 base and J by 4 bases, with 11 bases between them. The CDR3 has 14 residues. The chain's CDR3 is CASSLGGILYEQYF. CDR3 DNA: TGTGCCAGCAGCTTAGGTGGGATCCTTTACGAGCAGTACTTC.

V is TRBV7-9 and J is TRBJ1-1, with 9 bases aligning to TRBD1. After removal of 8 bases from V and 5 bases from J, the junction contained 9 bases not matched to a gene. The CDR3 length is 14 residues. The germline CDR1 and CDR2 sequences are SEHNR and FQNEAQ (reference sequence). CDR3: CASAGGGTGTEAFF. DNA of the CDR3: TGTGCCAGCGCGGGAGGAGGGACAGGGACTGAAGCTTTCTTT.

J is TRBJ2-7 and V is TRBV2; 10 bases align to TRBD1. The CDR3 is 14 residues long. Germline CDR1 SNHLY, CDR2 FYNNEI. V was clipped by 6 bases and J by 3 bases; unmatched bases: 5. The CDR3 loop is CASSRDRGIYEQYF. CDR3 DNA sequence: TGTGCCAGCAGCCGGGACAGGGGTATCTACGAGCAGTACTTC. The full variable domain, rest sourced from reference TRBV2 and TRBJ2-7, is EPEVTQTPSHQVTQMGQEVILRCVPISNHLYFYWYRQILGQKVEFLVSFYNNEISEKSEIFDDQFSVERPDGSNFTLKIRSTKLEDSAMYFCASSRDRGIYEQYFGPGTRLTVT.

This clone was detected only once. The chain combines TRBV18 with TRBJ1-2; unclear D gene. Trimming shortened V by 0 bases and J by 8 bases, and 16 bases separated the two germline ends. Germline assignment: CDR1 KGHSH and CDR2 LQKENI. The CDR3 is 15 residues long. CDR3 in amino acids: CASSPPNRAGYGYTF. In DNA form, the CDR3 reads TGTGCCAGCTCACCACCGAATAGGGCCGGCTACGGCTACACCTTC.

This clone is a singleton in its sample. The chain recombines TRBV7-3 with TRBJ2-7; the match to TRBD2 covers 14 bases. There are 15 residues in the CDR3. Unmatched junction bases numbered 6, after V lost 5 bases and J lost 6 bases. Germline loops: CDR1 SGHTA, CDR2 FQGTGA. The CDR3 sequence is CASSQGTSGSSEQYF. In DNA, the CDR3 is TGTGCCAGCAGCCAGGGGACTAGCGGGAGTTCCGAGCAGTACTTC. Filled out from reference TRBV7-3 and TRBJ2-7, the complete variable domain reads GAGVSQTPSNKVTEKGKYVELRCDPISGHTALYWYRQSLGQGPEFLIYFQGTGAADDSGLPNDRFFAVRPEGSVSTLKIQRTERGDSAVYLCASSQGTSGSSEQYFGPGTRLTVT.

This chain joins TRBV18 and TRBJ1-5, with a weak D call TRBD1 (5 bases). This CDR3 is built from 16 residues. Germline V gene lookup returns CDR1 KGHSH and CDR2 LQKENI. Trimming pared 1 base from V and 2 bases from J, leaving 12 bases between. The CDR3 is CASSPQGSAGNQPQHF. The CDR3 coding sequence is TGTGCCAGCTCACCACAGGGGTCGGCCGGCAATCAGCCCCAGCATTTT.

This chain links TRBV7-9 with TRBJ2-1, with TRBD2 matching over 8 bases. The germline CDR1 and CDR2 sequences are SEHNR and FQNEAQ (reference sequence). The CDR3 is made up of 14 amino acids. Germline trimming cut 3 bases from V and 10 bases from J; bases unmatched to any gene: 8. The CDR3 nucleotides are TGTGCCAGCAGCTTGGCGGGAGGTTCTATCGAGCAGTTCTTC. It translates to CASSLAGGSIEQFF.

About this clone itself: A read error may produce the germline difference seen at one junction end. V gene TRBV5-4 combines with J gene TRBJ2-3; D remains unclear. Per germline, CDR1 SGHNT and CDR2 YYREEE (reference sequence). The CDR3 runs to 14 residues. The CDR3 DNA is TGTGCCAGCAGTTTGGGAAACTTTCTGGATACGCAGTATTTT. Protein product: CASSLGNFLDTQYF.

The V and J genes are TRBV18 and TRBJ2-5; D gene unclear. Germline loops: CDR1 KGHSH, CDR2 LQKENI. This CDR3 spans 14 amino acids. Trimming took off 0 bases at V and 5 bases at J, with 10 bases between the two ends. CDR3 amino acids: CASSPPSDRETQYF. The CDR3 nucleotides are TGTGCCAGCTCACCACCGTCGGACCGGGAGACCCAGTACTTC.

The chain joins TRBV28 to TRBJ2-1, with 7 nucleotides matching TRBD2. V trimming: 5 bases; J trimming: 2 bases; junction bases outside the gene matches: 9. Per the germline V gene, CDR1 is MDHEN and CDR2 is SYDVKM. This CDR3 spans 16 amino acids. The CDR3 DNA sequence: TGTGCCAGCAGTCTACCGGGGGGAGTTGCCTACAATGAGCAGTTCTTC. Amino acid sequence: CASSLPGGVAYNEQFF.

The chain employs TRBV5-4 and TRBJ2-3; 11 bases fit TRBD2. After removal of 1 base from V and 2 bases from J, the junction contained 3 bases not matched to a gene. The CDR3 totals 16 residues. Germline V gene sequence: CDR1 SGHNT, CDR2 YYREEE (reference sequence). Here the CDR3 reads CASSLIAGGITDTQYF. The CDR3, as DNA: TGTGCCAGCAGCTTGATAGCGGGAGGGATCACAGATACGCAGTATTTT. The whole variable domain, remainder taken from reference TRBV5-4 and TRBJ2-3, is ETGVTQSPTHLIKTRGQQVTLRCSSQSGHNTVSWYQQALGQGPQFIFQYYREEENGRGNFPPRFSGLQFPNYSSELNVNALELDDSALYLCASSLIAGGITDTQYFGPGTRLTVL.

The CDR3 spells CAWSQQSFSYEQYF. CDR3 nucleotide sequence: TGTGCCTGGAGCCAACAGTCTTTCTCCTACGAGCAGTACTTC. The chain joins TRBV30 to TRBJ2-7; D is unclear. CDR3 size: 14 residues. CDR1 GTSNPN and CDR2 SVGIG come from the germline V gene (reference sequence). Deletions cut 3 bases from V and 0 bases from J, with 12 bases between.

This chain uses TRBV5-1 with TRBJ1-3, with D possibly being TRBD1 (6 bases). With 2 bases removed from V and 4 bases from J, the gap between germline ends came to 13 bases. Looked up from germline, CDR1 is SGHRS and CDR2 is YFSETQ. CDR3 length equals 15 residues. As DNA, the CDR3 is TGCGCCAGCAGCTTTGCAGGGGCGCGAGGAAACACCATATATTTT. It is translated as CASSFAGARGNTIYF.

The rearrangement uses TRBV7-2 and TRBJ2-3; TRBD2 is a possible D gene (7 bases). Germline V gene lookup returns CDR1 SGHTA and CDR2 FQGNSA. The CDR3 totals 16 residues. Trimming stripped 3 bases from V and 4 bases from J, with 17 bases between. The CDR3 DNA reads TGTGCCAGCAGCTTCATCAGGGGAGGGCCTCCAGATACGCAGTATTTT. Protein: CASSFIRGGPPDTQYF.

The rearrangement joins TRBV9 to TRBJ2-3; the D is unclear. Germline V lookup: CDR1 SGDLS, CDR2 YYNGEE. Trimming shortened V by 3 bases and J by 4 bases, and 9 bases separated the two germline ends. CDR3 size: 13 residues. This CDR3 reads CASSARPSDTQYF. Written as DNA, the CDR3 is TGTGCCAGCAGCGCCAGGCCCTCAGATACGCAGTATTTT.

The V gene is TRBV5-1, the J gene TRBJ2-7, with 10 bases lining up with TRBD1. The CDR3 runs 14 residues. Trimming at V came to 4 bases and at J to 3 bases, leaving 4 bases not matched to a gene. Germline V gene lookup returns CDR1 SGHRS and CDR2 YFSETQ. Here the CDR3 DNA reads TGCGCCAGCAGCCGAGGACAGGGGGGCTACGAGCAGTACTTC. As protein: CASSRGQGGYEQYF.

This sequence joins TRBV18 and TRBJ1-2; 9 nucleotides align to TRBD1. V shed 3 bases, J shed 8 bases, and the junction held 7 bases outside the gene matches. There are 14 residues in the CDR3. In germline, CDR1 is KGHSH, CDR2 LQKENI. The CDR3 DNA sequence: TGTGCCAGCTCACCGTATAGGGACAGGGAAGGCTACACCTTC. This sequence encodes CASSPYRDREGYTF.

V and J are TRBV28 and TRBJ1-2, with a possible D match to TRBD1 (5 bases). Per the germline V gene, CDR1 is MDHEN and CDR2 is SYDVKM. V was trimmed by 1 base and J by 8 bases, leaving 14 bases between them. The CDR3 runs 14 residues. In DNA, the CDR3 is TGTGCCAGCAGTTTATTGGCAGGGCTTCTCGGCTACACCTTC. Its translation: CASSLLAGLLGYTF.

The chain joins TRBV7-9 to TRBJ2-3; possibly TRBD1 or TRBD2 for D (5 bases each). This CDR3 has 16 amino acids. CDR1 is SEHNR and CDR2 is FQNEAQ in the germline V gene (reference sequence). The V end lost 6 bases, the J end lost 3 bases, and 19 bases lay between the germline ends. The CDR3 sequence is CASRSSGALGTDTQYF. The CDR3, as DNA: TGTGCCAGCAGGTCATCCGGGGCTCTAGGGACAGATACGCAGTATTTT.

This rearrangement joins TRBV4-2 to TRBJ1-2, with D perhaps TRBD1 (5 bases). CDR3 length equals 15 residues. V lost 5 bases and J lost 7, with 20 bases in between. Germline V lookup: CDR1 LGHNA, CDR2 YNFKEQ. CDR3 residues: CASSFASVGGVGYTF. The CDR3 DNA is TGTGCCAGCAGCTTCGCCTCAGTGGGGGGTGTTGGCTACACCTTC.

This clone has a single count. The chain is built from TRBV6-4 and TRBJ2-1; D remains unclear. The CDR3 runs to 15 residues. Germline V gene data show CDR1 as MRHNA and CDR2 as SNTAGT. Trimming shortened V by 7 bases and J by 0 bases, and 13 bases separated the two germline ends. The DNA of the CDR3 is TGTGCCAGCACCGCAGACCCGAGCTCCTACAATGAGCAGTTCTTC. Its translation is CASTADPSSYNEQFF.

The rearrangement uses TRBV7-2 and TRBJ1-2; the D gene is possibly TRBD1 (6 bases). Trimming removed 1 base from V and 10 bases from J, with 16 bases in between. Germline V lookup: CDR1 SGHTA, CDR2 FQGNSA. The CDR3 covers 14 residues. The CDR3 loop is CASSLGGQPMDYTF. In nucleotides, the CDR3 is TGTGCCAGCAGCTTAGGTGGACAGCCTATGGACTACACCTTC.